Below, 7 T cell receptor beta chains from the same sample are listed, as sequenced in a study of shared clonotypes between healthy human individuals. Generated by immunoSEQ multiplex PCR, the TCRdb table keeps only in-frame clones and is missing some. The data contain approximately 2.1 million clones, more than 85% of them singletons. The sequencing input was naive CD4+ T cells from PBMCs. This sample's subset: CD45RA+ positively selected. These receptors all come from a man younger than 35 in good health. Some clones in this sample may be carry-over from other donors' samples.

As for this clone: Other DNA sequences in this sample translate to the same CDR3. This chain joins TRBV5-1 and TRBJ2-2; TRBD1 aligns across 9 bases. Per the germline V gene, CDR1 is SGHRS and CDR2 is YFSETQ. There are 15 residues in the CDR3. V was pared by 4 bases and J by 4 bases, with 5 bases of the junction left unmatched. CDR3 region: CASSPGQGSTGELFF. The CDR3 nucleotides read TGCGCCAGCAGCCCAGGACAGGGGAGCACCGGGGAGCTGTTTTTT.

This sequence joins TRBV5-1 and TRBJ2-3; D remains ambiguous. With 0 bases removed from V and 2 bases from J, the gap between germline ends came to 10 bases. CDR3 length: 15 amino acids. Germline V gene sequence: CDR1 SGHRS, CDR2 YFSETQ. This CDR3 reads CASSLALQNTDTQYF. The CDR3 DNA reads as TGCGCCAGCAGCTTGGCGCTGCAGAACACAGATACGCAGTATTTT.

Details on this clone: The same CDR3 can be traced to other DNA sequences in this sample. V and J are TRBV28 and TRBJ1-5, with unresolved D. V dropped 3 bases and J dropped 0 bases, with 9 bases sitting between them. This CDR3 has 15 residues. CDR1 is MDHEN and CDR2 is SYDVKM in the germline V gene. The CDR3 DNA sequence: TGTGCCAGCAGTTTGCCCGTCTATAGCAATCAGCCCCAGCATTTT. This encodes CASSLPVYSNQPQHF.

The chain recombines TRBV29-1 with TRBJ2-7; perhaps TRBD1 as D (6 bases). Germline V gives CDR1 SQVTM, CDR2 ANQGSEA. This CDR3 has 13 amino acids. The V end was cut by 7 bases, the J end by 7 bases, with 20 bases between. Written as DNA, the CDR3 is TGCAGCGCCATCCGGGACAATCAGGAAGAGCAGTACTTC. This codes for CSAIRDNQEEQYF.

The CDR3, as DNA: TGTGCCACCAGCGGGGACTTCCAAGAGACCCAGTACTTC. It encodes CATSGDFQETQYF. The J gene is TRBJ2-5, the V gene TRBV15; weak D call: TRBD2 (6 bases). Germline assignment: CDR1 LNHNV and CDR2 YYDKDF (reference sequence). This CDR3 region has 13 residues. V was shortened by 5 bases and J by 1 base, with 8 bases between the two germline ends.

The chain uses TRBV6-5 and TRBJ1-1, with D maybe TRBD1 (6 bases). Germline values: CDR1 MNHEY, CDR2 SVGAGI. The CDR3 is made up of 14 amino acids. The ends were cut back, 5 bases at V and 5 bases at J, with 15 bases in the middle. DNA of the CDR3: TGTGCCAGCAGTGACCCAGGGGCGCGAACTGAAGCTTTCTTT. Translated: CASSDPGARTEAFF.

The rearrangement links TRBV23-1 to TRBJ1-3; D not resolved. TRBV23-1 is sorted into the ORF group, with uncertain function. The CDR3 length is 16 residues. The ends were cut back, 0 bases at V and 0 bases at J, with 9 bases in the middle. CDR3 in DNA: TGCGCCAGCAGTCAATCGTGTTCGGTCTCTGGAAACACCATATATTTT. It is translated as CASSQSCSVSGNTIYF.